Listed below are T cell receptor beta chains from one sample, sequenced in a study of cytotoxic CD8 clonotypes in ibrutinib-treated CLL. TCRdb's table, derived via immunoSEQ multiplex PCR, lists solely in-frame clones and lacks some. Counted here are more than 200,000 clones, 70% occurring once; the ten biggest clones make up approximately 15%. The material sequenced was PBMCs, taken after 24 months of ibrutinib treatment. These receptors all come from a human donor with chronic lymphocytic leukemia. Each CDR3 is given with its conserved first and last residue. Each record gives: clone size, V gene, D gene, J gene, CDR3 DNA, CDR3 protein. The D gene is left open where the match is weak. Clone size is given for some rows only: seen once, a few or many times, or a class if the clone is expanded.

>-|TRBV11-2|-|TRBJ2-7
TGTGCCAGCAGCTTAGCACAGGCAACCTACGAGCAGTACTTC
CASSLAQATYEQYF
>-|TRBV30|TRBD2|TRBJ2-1
TGTGCCTGGACCGGGACTAGCGGGATGCGGAATGAGCAGTTCTTC
CAWTGTSGMRNEQFF
>-|TRBV19|TRBD1|TRBJ1-5
TGTGCCAGCGGAACCCGGGACAGGGTCGGTGTAGATCAGCCCCAGCATTTT
CASGTRDRVGVDQPQHF
>-|TRBV20-1|-|TRBJ2-2
TGCAGTGCCTCGGACCACGGTGCGCTGTTTTTT
CSASDHGALFF
>-|TRBV6-1|-|TRBJ2-7
TGTGCCAGCAGTTTATATAGCGGCCCCACCTACGAGCAGTACTTC
CASSLYSGPTYEQYF
>few|TRBV28|-|TRBJ2-1
TGTGCCAGCGCCCTGGGGCTGGGGACGAGGAATGAGCAGTTCTTC
CASALGLGTRNEQFF
>medium-sized|TRBV4-2|-|TRBJ1-3
TGTGCCAGCAGCCTTAGCGTAAACACCATATATTTT
CASSLSVNTIYF
>-|TRBV5-4|TRBD1|TRBJ2-1
TGTGCCAGCAGCTGGGGACAGACTCTCTACAATGAGCAGTTCTTC
CASSWGQTLYNEQFF
>few|TRBV19|-|TRBJ1-5
TGTGCCAGTAGTATTTTGTCAGGGGAGAATCAGCCCCAGCATTTT
CASSILSGENQPQHF
>many|TRBV27|-|TRBJ2-7
TGTGCCAGCGGAATAACCTACGAGCAGTACTTC
CASGITYEQYF
>-|TRBV27|TRBD2|TRBJ2-1
TGTGCCAGCAGTCTGGGACTAGCGGGCTTCAATGAGCAGTTCTTC
CASSLGLAGFNEQFF
>few|TRBV2|TRBD1|TRBJ2-7
TGTGCCAGCTGGGTTGGGACAGCGAACGAGCAGTACTTC
CASWVGTANEQYF
>-|TRBV7-9|-|TRBJ1-5
TGTGCCACCAAGGGAAGTGGTAGCAATCAGCCCCAGCATTTT
CATKGSGSNQPQHF
>-|TRBV2|-|TRBJ2-1
TGTGCCAGTCGACGGCTGGTGGGAGCCAATGAGCAGTTCTTC
CASRRLVGANEQFF
>-|TRBV11-2|TRBD1|TRBJ2-5
TGTGCCAGCAGTTTAAGTCTACCGGGACAGGGGGCAGGGGAGACCCAGTACTTC
CASSLSLPGQGAGETQYF
>-|TRBV29-1|TRBD1|TRBJ2-2
TGCAGCGTCAACAGGGGAAGCGGGGAGCTGTTTTTT
CSVNRGSGELFF
>-|TRBV27|TRBD1|TRBJ2-7
TGTGCCAGCAGTTTCCTTCGGGGAGGGACAGGGAGCTCCTACGAGCAGTACTTC
CASSFLRGGTGSSYEQYF
>-|TRBV6-5|-|TRBJ2-3
TGTGCCAGCGCGAACAGGTGGACTGATACGCAGTATTTT
CASANRWTDTQYF
>few|TRBV27|TRBD2|TRBJ2-1
TGTGCCAGCAGGAACAGCGGGAGACCCTCCTACAATGAGCAGTTCTTC
CASRNSGRPSYNEQFF
>-|TRBV7-8|TRBD1|TRBJ2-7
TGTGCCAGCAGCTTAGCGCCGGGACAGGGTTACGAGCAGTACTTC
CASSLAPGQGYEQYF
>few|TRBV7-2|TRBD1|TRBJ2-5
TGTGCCAGCAGCTTAGTTGACAGGGCGGATGAGACCCAGTACTTC
CASSLVDRADETQYF
>-|TRBV7-3|TRBD1|TRBJ2-3
TGTGCCAGCAGCAAACCAATCCCGGGACAGACCACAGATACGCAGTATTTT
CASSKPIPGQTTDTQYF
>-|TRBV7-9|TRBD2|TRBJ2-3
TGTGCCAGCAGCTCTCGGACTAGCGCAACCACAGATACGCAGTATTTT
CASSSRTSATTDTQYF
>few|TRBV5-1|TRBD2|TRBJ2-1
TGCGCCAGCAGAAATCCGGGACTAGCGGGATATGAGCAGTTCTTC
CASRNPGLAGYEQFF
>-|TRBV14|TRBD1|TRBJ2-1
TGTGCCAGCAGCCAAGAAGTTCGGGACAGGGTTTTCTTC
CASSQEVRDRVFF
>-|TRBV10-3|TRBD2|TRBJ2-5
TGTGCCATCAGGAAGACTAGCGGACAAGAGACCCAGTACTTC
CAIRKTSGQETQYF
>-|TRBV12-5|-|TRBJ2-1
TGTGCTAGTGGGACCCGTACCACCCAGCAGTTCTTC
CASGTRTTQQFF
>-|TRBV5-1|-|TRBJ2-7
TGCGCCAGCAGCTTGAACGGGGACGACTACGAGCAGTACTTC
CASSLNGDDYEQYF
>-|TRBV4-1|-|TRBJ1-4
TGCGCCAGCAGCCTAGGGACGGGAAATGAAAAACTGTTTTTT
CASSLGTGNEKLFF
>-|TRBV11-2|-|TRBJ2-5
TGTGCCAGCAGCTTAGTTGGGGGCTACCAAGAGACCCAGTACTTC
CASSLVGGYQETQYF
>-|TRBV5-1|TRBD2|TRBJ2-1
TGCGCCAGCAGCTTGCGGGGACTAGGTGGAGGTGACAATGAGCAGTTCTTC
CASSLRGLGGGDNEQFF
>-|TRBV7-3|-|TRBJ2-5
TGTGCCAGCAGCTTAAGGGTTGGCGATGAAGAGACCCAGTACTTC
CASSLRVGDEETQYF
>-|TRBV11-2|-|TRBJ2-1
TGTGCCAGCAGCTTAAGCCCTAGCTTCGATGAGCAGTTCTTC
CASSLSPSFDEQFF
>-|TRBV2|-|TRBJ2-3
TGTGCCATTTTATTGATTGGAGATACGCAGTATTTT
CAILLIGDTQYF
>-|TRBV6-1|-|TRBJ2-7
TGTGCCAGCAGTGAAGTTGGGGTCCCGAGCTCCTACGAGCAGTACTTC
CASSEVGVPSSYEQYF